These 5 T cell receptor beta chains originate from one sample sequenced in a study of Ad26.COV2.S vaccination and SARS-CoV-2 variants. Treatment in this sample: some 20 received Ad26.COV2.S at low or high dose, single or two shots; roughly five received placebo; per-sample allocation not given. Specimen acquisition occurred on day 63 following the initial vaccine or placebo injection. The repertoire was sequenced with immunoSEQ multiplex PCR; TCRdb's copy has only in-frame clones and lacks some. The data show about 350,000 clones, about 88% seen once. This specimen was peripheral blood, taken in a trial of Ad26.COV2.S vaccine versus placebo. The receptors were sampled from a person aged 18 to 65 who received the Ad26.COV2.S COVID-19 vaccine or a placebo.

The chain combines TRBV11-2 with TRBJ2-7, with TRBD2 matching over 9 bases. The CDR3 has 14 residues. The trim removed 0 bases at V and 6 bases at J, leaving 3 bases unmatched. The germline CDR1 and CDR2 sequences are SGHAT and FQNNGV. In DNA form, the CDR3 reads TGTGCCAGCAGCTTAGAGCGGGGGGGCCGCGAGCAGTACTTC. Translation: CASSLERGGREQYF.

The chain couples TRBV7-2 to TRBJ2-7, with D possibly TRBD1 on 5 matching bases. The V gene lost 0 bases and the J gene lost 4 bases, with 13 bases spanning the gap. This CDR3 has 15 residues. Germline V gene data show CDR1 as SGHTA and CDR2 as FQGNSA. The CDR3 protein is CASSLAGQKIYEQYF. As DNA, the CDR3 is TGTGCCAGCAGCTTAGCGGGGCAGAAAATTTACGAGCAGTACTTC.

This chain connects TRBV7-2 to TRBJ2-1; the D gene is possibly TRBD1 (5 bases). Deletions cut 2 bases from V and 9 bases from J, with 11 bases between. The CDR3 spans 13 residues. Germline-derived CDR1 and CDR2 are SGHTA and FQGNSA. The CDR3 bases are TGTGCCAGCAGCTTAATCCAGGGCGGTGAGCAGTTCTTC. Protein sequence: CASSLIQGGEQFF.

The chain recombines TRBV6-2 or TRBV6-3 with TRBJ2-7; 11 bases are a match to TRBD1. This CDR3 is built from 15 residues. Germline CDR1 MNHEY, CDR2 SVGEGT. Trimming took 2 bases from V and 7 from J; bases not matched to a gene: 7. The CDR3: CASSYPRTGGREQYF. The CDR3 DNA is TGTGCCAGCAGTTACCCTCGGACAGGGGGCAGGGAGCAGTACTTC.

This rearrangement joins TRBV4-3 to TRBJ2-6; 9 nucleotides agree with TRBD1. This CDR3 is 15 amino acids long. Germline CDR1 reads LGHNA; CDR2 reads YSLEER. Trimming at V came to 3 bases and at J to 5 bases, leaving 2 bases not matched to a gene. The CDR3 sequence: CASSQDRGWANVLTF. DNA for the CDR3: TGCGCCAGCAGCCAGGACAGGGGCTGGGCCAACGTCCTGACTTTC.